The rows below give T cell receptor beta chains drawn from one sample of a study of cytomegalovirus exposure and HLA in healthy donors. The table came from immunoSEQ multiplex PCR; TCRdb's copy has only in-frame clones and leaves some out. The sample consists of approximately 150,000 clones, roughly 80% of them appearing once. The sequencing input was PBMCs. The source of these receptors is a man aged 50 to 59 in good health and CMV-seropositive. The CDR3 runs from the conserved cysteine through the conserved F or W. Fields, in order: V gene, J gene, D gene, clone size, CDR3 DNA, CDR3 protein. The D gene is left open where the match is weak. Size tells how often a clone was seen (once, few, many) or the class of an expanded clone, and some rows leave it out.

V gene: TRBV28; J gene: TRBJ1-4; D gene: .; clone size: .; CDR3 DNA: TGTGCCAGCAGGTGGCAGTCTAATGAAAAACTGTTTTTT; CDR3 protein: CASRWQSNEKLFF
V gene: TRBV10-3; J gene: TRBJ2-1; D gene: TRBD2; clone size: .; CDR3 DNA: TGTGCCATCAGTGCACTCACTAGCGGGGGCTCCTACAATGAGCAGTTCTTC; CDR3 protein: CAISALTSGGSYNEQFF
V gene: TRBV10-3; J gene: TRBJ2-7; D gene: .; clone size: .; CDR3 DNA: TGTGCCATCAGTAACGGGGAGGAGTGGCCCTACGAGCAGTACTTC; CDR3 protein: CAISNGEEWPYEQYF
V gene: TRBV30; J gene: TRBJ1-5; D gene: .; clone size: few; CDR3 DNA: TGTGCCTGGAGTTTCGTAGGGGGCAATCAGCCCCAGCATTTT; CDR3 protein: CAWSFVGGNQPQHF
V gene: TRBV19; J gene: TRBJ1-5; D gene: .; clone size: .; CDR3 DNA: TGTGCCAGTAAGTGGGGGCCGGCCGATCAGCCCCAGCATTTT; CDR3 protein: CASKWGPADQPQHF
V gene: TRBV5-1; J gene: TRBJ1-3; D gene: TRBD1; clone size: .; CDR3 DNA: TGCGCCAGCAGCTTCGGACAGGGCGTAGGAAACACCATATATTTT; CDR3 protein: CASSFGQGVGNTIYF
V gene: TRBV5-1; J gene: TRBJ1-1; D gene: .; clone size: few; CDR3 DNA: TGCGCCAGCAGCTTGCAGGGAGGGAACACTGAAGCTTTCTTT; CDR3 protein: CASSLQGGNTEAFF
V gene: TRBV7-9; J gene: TRBJ1-4; D gene: TRBD1; clone size: .; CDR3 DNA: TGTGCCAGCAGCGACCGACAGGGGTATGAAAAACTGTTTTTT; CDR3 protein: CASSDRQGYEKLFF
V gene: TRBV6-5; J gene: TRBJ2-7; D gene: .; clone size: .; CDR3 DNA: TGTGCCAGCACCCTGGACACCGGCCACGAGCAGTACTTC; CDR3 protein: CASTLDTGHEQYF
V gene: TRBV19; J gene: TRBJ2-2; D gene: TRBD1; clone size: .; CDR3 DNA: TGTGTCAGTACCAGAACGACAGGGACCGGGGAGCTGTTTTTT; CDR3 protein: CVSTRTTGTGELFF
V gene: TRBV27; J gene: TRBJ1-1; D gene: TRBD1; clone size: .; CDR3 DNA: TGTGCCAGCAGTTCGCTACGGACAGGGGAGAGTACTGAAGCTTTCTTT; CDR3 protein: CASSSLRTGESTEAFF
V gene: TRBV4-1; J gene: TRBJ1-5; D gene: .; clone size: .; CDR3 DNA: TGCGCCAGCAGCCCACACCCCACGCAGTCTAATCAGCCCCAGCATTTT; CDR3 protein: CASSPHPTQSNQPQHF
V gene: TRBV7-8; J gene: TRBJ2-7; D gene: .; clone size: .; CDR3 DNA: TGTGCCAGCAGCTTAGAAAGCGGAAGTTCCTACGAGCAGTACTTC; CDR3 protein: CASSLESGSSYEQYF
V gene: TRBV20-1; J gene: TRBJ1-1; D gene: .; clone size: .; CDR3 DNA: TGCAGTGCTAGGAGCACGACTGAAGCTTTCTTT; CDR3 protein: CSARSTTEAFF